The TCR beta chain under discussion was sequenced for a study of preoperative IRX-2 immunotherapy in early breast cancer. This sample's treatment: preoperative locoregional IRX-2 cytokine immunotherapy. Samples came from a phase Ib trial of preoperative locoregional IRX-2 cytokine immunotherapy. Looked up from germline, CDR1 is SGHRS and CDR2 is YFSETQ. The CDR3 spans 15 residues. V was pared by 4 bases and J by 5 bases, with 7 bases of the junction left unmatched. Sequencing was performed with immunoSEQ multiplex PCR; in TCRdb, only in-frame clones are kept and a portion is missing. The data contain over 25,000 clones, roughly 80% of them singletons.

This rearrangement joins TRBV5-1 to TRBJ1-2; 11 nucleotides agree with TRBD1. The clonotype originates from a human donor with breast cancer. Sequencing was performed on lymph node tissue, taken after IRX-2 immunotherapy. CDR3 bases: TGCGCCAGCAGCGGGAGGACAGGGGGCATTTATGGCTACACCTTC. Translated: CASSGRTGGIYGYTF.